This TCR beta chain is from a study of cytomegalovirus exposure and HLA in healthy donors. Findings of the study overall: Researchers reported in a later analysis that common viral pathogens appeared linked to several top clusters.

Concerning this clone itself: Its target is not known.

V shed 5 bases and J 3 bases; nucleotides not matched to a gene: 7. Per the germline V gene, CDR1 is PRHDT and CDR2 is FYEKMQ (reference sequence). The CDR3 consists of 14 residues. Amplification used 60 Vbeta primers and 13 Jbeta primers. Produced via immunoSEQ multiplex PCR; TCRdb's table is partial and in-frame only. This sample's clone table lists tens of thousands of clones. The specimen was PBMCs. The sequence was obtained from a woman between 50 and 59 years old in good health and CMV-seropositive. The J gene is TRBJ2-7, the V gene TRBV13; 7 bases match TRBD2. Written as DNA, the CDR3 is TGTGCCAGCAGCCCCCCCAGCGGGATCTACGAGCAGTACTTC. This sequence encodes CASSPPSGIYEQYF.